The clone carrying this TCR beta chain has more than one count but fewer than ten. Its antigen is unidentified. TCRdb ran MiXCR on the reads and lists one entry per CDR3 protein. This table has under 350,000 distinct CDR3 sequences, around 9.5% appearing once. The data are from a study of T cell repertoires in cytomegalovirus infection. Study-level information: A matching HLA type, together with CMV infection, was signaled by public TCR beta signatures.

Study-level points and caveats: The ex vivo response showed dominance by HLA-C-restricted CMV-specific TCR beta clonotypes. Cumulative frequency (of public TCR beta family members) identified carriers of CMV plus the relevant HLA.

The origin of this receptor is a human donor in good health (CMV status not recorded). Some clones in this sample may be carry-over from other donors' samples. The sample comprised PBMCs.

The CDR3 nucleotides are TGTGCCAGCAGTTACCCCGAGAGGCGGCAGTACTTC. Protein product: CASSYPERRQYF. The gene calls are TRBV6-2 or TRBV6-3 and TRBJ2-4; no clear D. Germline V gene sequence: CDR1 MNHEY, CDR2 SVGEGT. Trimming took off 2 bases at V and 13 bases at J, with 12 bases between the two ends. The CDR3 runs 12 residues.